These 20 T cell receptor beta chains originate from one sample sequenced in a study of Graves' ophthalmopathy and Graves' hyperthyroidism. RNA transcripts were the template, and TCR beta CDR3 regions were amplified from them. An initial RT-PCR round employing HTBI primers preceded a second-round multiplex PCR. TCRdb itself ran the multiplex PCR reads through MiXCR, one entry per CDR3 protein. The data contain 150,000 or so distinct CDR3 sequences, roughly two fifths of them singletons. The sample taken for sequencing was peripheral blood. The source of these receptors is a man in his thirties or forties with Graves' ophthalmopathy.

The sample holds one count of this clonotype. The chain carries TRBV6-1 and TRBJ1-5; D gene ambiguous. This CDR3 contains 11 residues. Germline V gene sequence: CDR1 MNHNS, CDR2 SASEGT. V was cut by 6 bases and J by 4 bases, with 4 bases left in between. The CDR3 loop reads CASRQNQPQHF. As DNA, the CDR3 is TGTGCCAGCAGGCAGAATCAGCCCCAGCATTTT.

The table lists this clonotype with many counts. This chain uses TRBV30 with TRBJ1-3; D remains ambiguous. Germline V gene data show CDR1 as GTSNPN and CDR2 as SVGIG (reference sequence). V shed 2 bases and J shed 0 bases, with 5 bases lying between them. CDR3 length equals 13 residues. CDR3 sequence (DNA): TGTGCCTGGAGTCAGCACTCTGGAAACACCATATATTTT. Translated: CAWSQHSGNTIYF.

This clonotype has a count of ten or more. This CDR3 is CASTAGGGELFF. In nucleotides, the CDR3 is TGTGCCAGCACTGCAGGGGGCGGGGAGCTGTTTTTT. This chain links TRBV6-1 with TRBJ2-2, with 7 nucleotides matching TRBD1. With V trimmed by 7 bases and J by 7 bases, 3 bases remained unmatched. The CDR3 spans 12 residues. The germline V gene has CDR1 MNHNS and CDR2 SASEGT.

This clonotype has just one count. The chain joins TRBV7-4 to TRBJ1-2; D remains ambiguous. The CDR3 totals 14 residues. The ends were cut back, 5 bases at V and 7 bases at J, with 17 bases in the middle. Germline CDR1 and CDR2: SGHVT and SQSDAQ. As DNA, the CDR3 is TGTGCCAGCAGCCAAGGGTCGCCAGCCGGTGGCTACACCTTC. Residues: CASSQGSPAGGYTF.

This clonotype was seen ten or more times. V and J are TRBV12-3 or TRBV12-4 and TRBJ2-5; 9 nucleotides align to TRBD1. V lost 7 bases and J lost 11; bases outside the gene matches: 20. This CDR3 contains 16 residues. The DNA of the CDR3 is TGTGCCAGCACCCGTTTACTTCTGACCCGGGACAGGGAGCAGTACTTC. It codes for CASTRLLLTRDREQYF.

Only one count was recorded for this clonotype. CDR3 bases: TGTGCCAGCCACTCCCGTGGGGGCAAGGGGAACTATGGCTACACCTTC. Translation: CASHSRGGKGNYGYTF. The chain recombines TRBV11-2 with TRBJ1-2, with D possibly matching TRBD1 (6 bases). The CDR3 sequence is 16 residues long. V gave up 8 bases and J gave up 2 bases, with 21 bases separating them. The V gene's germline CDR1 is SGHAT and CDR2 FQNNGV. Filled out from reference TRBV11-2 and TRBJ1-2, the complete variable domain reads EAGVAQSPRYKIIEKRQSVAFWCNPISGHATLYWYQQILGQGPKLLIQFQNNGVVDDSQLPKDRFSAERLKGVDSTLKIQPAKLEDSAVYLCASHSRGGKGNYGYTFGSGTRLTVV.

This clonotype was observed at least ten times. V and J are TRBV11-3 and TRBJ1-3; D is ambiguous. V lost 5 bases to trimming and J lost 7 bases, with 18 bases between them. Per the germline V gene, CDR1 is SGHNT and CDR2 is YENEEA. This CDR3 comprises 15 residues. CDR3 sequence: CASSPRLGPRNTIYF. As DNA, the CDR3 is TGTGCCAGCAGCCCCCGTTTAGGGCCGCGGAACACCATATATTTT.

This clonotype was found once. CDR3 in amino acids: CARNRGLNTGELFF. The CDR3 DNA sequence: TGTGCCAGAAATCGGGGACTGAACACCGGGGAGCTGTTTTTT. The J gene is TRBJ2-2, the V gene TRBV12-3 or TRBV12-4; D might be TRBD2 (6 bases). V shed 9 bases and J shed 1 base, with 12 bases lying between them. CDR3 length: 14 residues.

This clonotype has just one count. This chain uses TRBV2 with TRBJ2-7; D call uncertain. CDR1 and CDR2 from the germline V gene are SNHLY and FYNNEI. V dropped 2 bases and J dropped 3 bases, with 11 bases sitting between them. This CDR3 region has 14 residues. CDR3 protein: CASSESTLFYEQYF. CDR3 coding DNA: TGTGCCAGCAGTGAAAGCACCCTCTTCTACGAGCAGTACTTC.

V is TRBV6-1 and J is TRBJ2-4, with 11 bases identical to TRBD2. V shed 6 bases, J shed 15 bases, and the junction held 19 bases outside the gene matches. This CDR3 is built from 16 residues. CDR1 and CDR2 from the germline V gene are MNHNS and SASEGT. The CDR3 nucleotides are TGTGCCAGCAGCAGCGAGACTAGCGGGACGAACCCGTGCCGGTACTTC. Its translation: CASSSETSGTNPCRYF.

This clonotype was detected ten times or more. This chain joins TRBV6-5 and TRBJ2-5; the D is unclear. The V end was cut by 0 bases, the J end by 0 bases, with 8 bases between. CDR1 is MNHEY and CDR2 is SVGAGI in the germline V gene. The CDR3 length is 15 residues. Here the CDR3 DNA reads TGTGCCAGCAGTTACTCGAATCTAAACCAAGAGACCCAGTACTTC. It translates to CASSYSNLNQETQYF.

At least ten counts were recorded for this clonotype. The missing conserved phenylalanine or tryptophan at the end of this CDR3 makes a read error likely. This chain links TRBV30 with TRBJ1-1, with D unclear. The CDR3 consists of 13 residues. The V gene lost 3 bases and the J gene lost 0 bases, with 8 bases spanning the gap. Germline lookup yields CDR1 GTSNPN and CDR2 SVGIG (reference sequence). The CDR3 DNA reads TGTGCCTGGAGACTGGGAGTGAACACTGAAGCTTTCTCT. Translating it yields CAWRLGVNTEAFS.

DNA of the CDR3: TGTGCCAGCAGCCAGACTCCGTCGGACTCCTACGAGCAGTACTTC. It specifies CASSQTPSDSYEQYF. V gene TRBV7-2 combines with J gene TRBJ2-7; D remains ambiguous. Germline V gives CDR1 SGHTA, CDR2 FQGNSA. The CDR3 loop spans 15 amino acids. Trimming removed 5 bases at V and 0 bases at J, with 14 bases between.

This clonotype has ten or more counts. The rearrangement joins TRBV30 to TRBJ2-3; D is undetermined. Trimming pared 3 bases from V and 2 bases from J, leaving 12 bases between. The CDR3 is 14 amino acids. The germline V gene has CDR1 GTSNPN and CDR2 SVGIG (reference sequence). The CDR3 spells CAWRPQYLTDTQYF. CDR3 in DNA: TGTGCCTGGAGACCGCAATACCTCACAGATACGCAGTATTTT.

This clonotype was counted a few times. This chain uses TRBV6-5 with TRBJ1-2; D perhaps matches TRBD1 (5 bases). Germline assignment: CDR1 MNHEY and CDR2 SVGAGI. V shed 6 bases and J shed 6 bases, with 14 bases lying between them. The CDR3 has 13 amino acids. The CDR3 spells CASSGGGYHGYTF. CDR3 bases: TGTGCCAGCAGCGGGGGAGGGTACCATGGCTACACCTTC.

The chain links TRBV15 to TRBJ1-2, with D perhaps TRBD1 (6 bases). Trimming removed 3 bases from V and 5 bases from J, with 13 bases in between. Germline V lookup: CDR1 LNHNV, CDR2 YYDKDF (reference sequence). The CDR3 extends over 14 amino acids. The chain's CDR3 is CATSRADRNYGYTF. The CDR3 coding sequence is TGTGCCACCAGCAGGGCCGACAGGAATTATGGCTACACCTTC.

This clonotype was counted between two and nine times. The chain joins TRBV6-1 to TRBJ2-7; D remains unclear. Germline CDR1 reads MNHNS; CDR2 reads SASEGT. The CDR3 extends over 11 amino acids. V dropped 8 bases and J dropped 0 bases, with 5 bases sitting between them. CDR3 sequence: CASAPSYEQYF. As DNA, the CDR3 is TGTGCCAGCGCACCCTCCTACGAGCAGTACTTC.

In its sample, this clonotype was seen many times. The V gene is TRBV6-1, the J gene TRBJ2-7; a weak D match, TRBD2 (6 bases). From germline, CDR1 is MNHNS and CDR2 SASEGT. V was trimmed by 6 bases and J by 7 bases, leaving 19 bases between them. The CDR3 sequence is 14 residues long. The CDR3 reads CASRQVIDSGEQYF. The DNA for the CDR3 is TGTGCCAGCAGGCAGGTGATTGACAGCGGGGAGCAGTACTTC.

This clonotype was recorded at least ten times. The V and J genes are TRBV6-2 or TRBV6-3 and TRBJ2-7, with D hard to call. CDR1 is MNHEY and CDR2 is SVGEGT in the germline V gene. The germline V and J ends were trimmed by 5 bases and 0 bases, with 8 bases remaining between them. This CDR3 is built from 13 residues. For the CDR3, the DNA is TGTGCCAGCAGTCTTCTGTCCTCCTACGAGCAGTACTTC. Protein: CASSLLSSYEQYF.

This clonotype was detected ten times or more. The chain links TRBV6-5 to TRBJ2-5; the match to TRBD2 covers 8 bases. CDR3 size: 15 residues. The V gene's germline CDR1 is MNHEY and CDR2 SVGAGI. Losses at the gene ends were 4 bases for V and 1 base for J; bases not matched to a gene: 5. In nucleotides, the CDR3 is TGTGCCAGCAGTTTACTAGCGGAATCCCAAGAGACCCAGTACTTC. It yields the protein CASSLLAESQETQYF.